This T cell receptor beta chain was captured in a study of blood T cells in healthy people across ages. The trim removed 4 bases at V and 8 bases at J, leaving 8 bases unmatched. CDR1 is SGHTA and CDR2 is FQGNSA in the germline V gene. CDR3 size: 14 residues. Primers used in a second PCR of about 6 to 12 cycles were a sample-barcoded 5' primer and a J-beta primer mix. TCRdb ran MiXCR on the 5' RACE reads and lists one entry per CDR3 protein. The data hold around 500,000 distinct CDR3 sequences, with around 27% observed a single time. With respect to this clonotype: Its target is unknown.

Findings of the study overall: Per million T cells, the diversity of TCR beta decreased roughly linearly as age advanced.

These sequences were also reported in another study, on T cells of mothers and their children. That source reports: Using the M1S primer, the second PCR added sample barcodes along with 2-4 random nucleotides. Per mother, over 9.5 million TCR beta CDR3 reads were obtained; per child, roughly 2.8 million.

V and J are TRBV7-2 and TRBJ1-1, with 9 nucleotides matching TRBD1. This clonotype was sampled from a boy between 2 and 10 years old in good health. Sequenced material: blood. The CDR3 protein is CASSSSRDRDEAFF. CDR3 coding DNA: TGTGCCAGCAGCTCGTCCCGGGACAGGGACGAAGCTTTCTTT.